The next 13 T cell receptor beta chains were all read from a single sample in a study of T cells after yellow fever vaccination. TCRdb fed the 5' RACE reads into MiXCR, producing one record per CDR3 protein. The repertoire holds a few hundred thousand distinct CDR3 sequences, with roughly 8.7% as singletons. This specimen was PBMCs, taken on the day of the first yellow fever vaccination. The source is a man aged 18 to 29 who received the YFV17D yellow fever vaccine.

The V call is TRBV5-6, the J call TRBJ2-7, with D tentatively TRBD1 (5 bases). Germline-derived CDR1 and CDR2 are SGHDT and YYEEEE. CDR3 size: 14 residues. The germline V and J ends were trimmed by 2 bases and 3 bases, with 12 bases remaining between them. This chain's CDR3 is CASSFLGVDYEQYF. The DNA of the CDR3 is TGTGCCAGCAGCTTCCTAGGGGTAGACTACGAGCAGTACTTC. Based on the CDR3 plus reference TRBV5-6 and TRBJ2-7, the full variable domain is DAGVTQSPTHLIKTRGQQVTLRCSPKSGHDTVSWYQQALGQGPQFIFQYYEEEERQRGNFPDRFSGHQFPNYSSELNVNALLLGDSALYLCASSFLGVDYEQYFGPGTRLTVT.

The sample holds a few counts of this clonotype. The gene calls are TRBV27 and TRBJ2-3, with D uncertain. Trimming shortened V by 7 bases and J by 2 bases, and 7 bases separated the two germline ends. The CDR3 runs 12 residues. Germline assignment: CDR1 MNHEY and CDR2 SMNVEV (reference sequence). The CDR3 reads CASTFPTDTQYF. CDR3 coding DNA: TGTGCCAGCACCTTCCCCACAGATACGCAGTATTTT.

CDR3 bases: TGTGCCAGCAGTCCGCGACAGGGTTGGATCACTGAAGCTTTCTTT. This encodes CASSPRQGWITEAFF. The V call is TRBV6-1, the J call TRBJ1-1, with 7 bases lining up with TRBD1. The CDR3 has 15 amino acids. The V gene end was trimmed by 5 bases and the J gene end by 4 bases; junction bases not matched to a gene: 10. Germline CDR1 and CDR2: MNHNS and SASEGT.

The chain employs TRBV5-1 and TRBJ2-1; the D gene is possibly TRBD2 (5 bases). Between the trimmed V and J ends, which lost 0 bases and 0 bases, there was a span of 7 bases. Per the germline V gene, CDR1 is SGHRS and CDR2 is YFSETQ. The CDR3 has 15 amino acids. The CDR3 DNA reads TGCGCCAGCAGCTTGGGACTAACCTCCTACAATGAGCAGTTCTTC. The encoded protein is CASSLGLTSYNEQFF.

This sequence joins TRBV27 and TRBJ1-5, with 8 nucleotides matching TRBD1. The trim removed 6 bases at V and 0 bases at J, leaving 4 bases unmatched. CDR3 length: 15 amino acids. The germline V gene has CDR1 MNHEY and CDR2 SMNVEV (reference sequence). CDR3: CASRGTGVSNQPQHF. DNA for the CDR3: TGTGCCAGCAGGGGGACAGGAGTTAGCAATCAGCCCCAGCATTTT.

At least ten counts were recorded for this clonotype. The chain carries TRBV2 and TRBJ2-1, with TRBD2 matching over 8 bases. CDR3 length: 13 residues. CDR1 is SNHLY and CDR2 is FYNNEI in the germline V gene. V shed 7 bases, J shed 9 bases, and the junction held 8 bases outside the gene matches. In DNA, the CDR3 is TGTGCCAGCAAGCGGGGGACTGACAGTGAGCAGTTCTTC. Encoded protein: CASKRGTDSEQFF.

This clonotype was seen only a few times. Written as DNA, the CDR3 is TGTGCCAGCAGCACACCGAGGACAGGGAGTGATAGTCAAGGAGCTTTCTTT. Amino acid sequence: CASSTPRTGSDSQGAFF. The chain carries TRBV6-2 or TRBV6-3 and TRBJ1-1; the match to TRBD1 covers 8 bases. Germline trimming cut 6 bases from V and 10 bases from J; bases unmatched to any gene: 22. Per germline, CDR1 MNHEY and CDR2 SVGEGT. CDR3 length equals 17 residues.

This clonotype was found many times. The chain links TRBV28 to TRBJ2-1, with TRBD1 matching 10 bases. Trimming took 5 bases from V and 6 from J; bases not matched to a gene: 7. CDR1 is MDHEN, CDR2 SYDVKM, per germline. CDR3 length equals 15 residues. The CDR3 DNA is TGTGCCAGCAGTCCCGGGACAGGGGACGCCAATGAGCAGTTCTTC. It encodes CASSPGTGDANEQFF.

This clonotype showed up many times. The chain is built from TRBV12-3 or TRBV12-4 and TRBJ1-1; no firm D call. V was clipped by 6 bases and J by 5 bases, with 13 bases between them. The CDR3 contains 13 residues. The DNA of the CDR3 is TGTGCCAGCAGCCCGAATTGGGATACTGAAGCTTTCTTT. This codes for CASSPNWDTEAFF.

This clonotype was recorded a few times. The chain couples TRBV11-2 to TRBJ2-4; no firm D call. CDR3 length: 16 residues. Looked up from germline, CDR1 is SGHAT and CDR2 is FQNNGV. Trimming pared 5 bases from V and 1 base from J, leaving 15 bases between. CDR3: CASSPFIVTAKNIQYF. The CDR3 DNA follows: TGTGCCAGCAGCCCATTTATAGTGACCGCCAAAAACATTCAGTACTTC.

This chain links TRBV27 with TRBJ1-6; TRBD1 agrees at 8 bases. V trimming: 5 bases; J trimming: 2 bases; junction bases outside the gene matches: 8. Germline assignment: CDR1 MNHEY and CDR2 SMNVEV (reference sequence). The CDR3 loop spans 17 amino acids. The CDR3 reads CASSLLAGGTYNSPLHF. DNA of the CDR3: TGTGCCAGCAGTCTCCTCGCAGGGGGCACCTATAATTCACCCCTCCACTTT.

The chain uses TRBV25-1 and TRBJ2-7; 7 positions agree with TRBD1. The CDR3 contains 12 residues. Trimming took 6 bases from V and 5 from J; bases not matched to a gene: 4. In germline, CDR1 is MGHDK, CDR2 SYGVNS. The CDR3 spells CASSRGTHEQYF. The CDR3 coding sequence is TGTGCCAGCAGCAGGGGGACCCACGAGCAGTACTTC.

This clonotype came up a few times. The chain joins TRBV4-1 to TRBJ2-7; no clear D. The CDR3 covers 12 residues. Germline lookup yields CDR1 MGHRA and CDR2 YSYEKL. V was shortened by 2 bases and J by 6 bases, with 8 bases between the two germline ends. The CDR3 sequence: CASSQPLGEQYF. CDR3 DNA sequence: TGCGCCAGCAGCCAACCGTTAGGCGAGCAGTACTTC.